What follows are 27 T cell receptor beta chains derived from one specimen sequenced in a study of follicular helper T cells after annual influenza vaccination. Measured with immunoSEQ multiplex PCR; TCRdb has only the in-frame clones, and not every one. The table lists 3,500 to 5,000 clones, roughly four fifths of them singletons. Time point indicated: 2015-2016 season, 7 days after influenza vaccination. The starting material was CXCR5+ CD38- circulating T follicular helper cells from blood, obtained 7 days after influenza vaccination. The subset is: circulating Tfh, non-naive CD4+CXCR5+PD-1+ (ICOS+CD38+ or ICOS-CD38-). These receptors originate from an adult who received the influenza vaccine.

This chain uses TRBV5-4 with TRBJ1-5; TRBD1 matches at 9 bases. CDR1 is SGHNT and CDR2 is YYREEE in the germline V gene (reference sequence). V dropped 5 bases and J dropped 2; count of bases not matched to a gene: 11. The CDR3 runs to 17 residues. The CDR3, as DNA: TGTGCCAGCAGTTTGCGGACAGGGGATTTGGGCAATCAGCCCCAGCATTTT. Its translation is CASSLRTGDLGNQPQHF.

This chain joins TRBV12-2 and TRBJ1-1; the table calls TRBD1, which could not be checked here. TRBV12-2 is given as a pseudogene. The CDR3 totals 15 residues. The chain's CDR3 is CASRLAGPDDPEAFF. CDR3 coding DNA: TGTGCAAGTCGCTTAGCGGGGCCAGATGACCCTGAAGCTTTCTTT.

J is TRBJ2-5 and V is TRBV6-1; the D gene is possibly TRBD1 (6 bases). V was trimmed by 6 bases and J by 4 bases, leaving 15 bases between them. This CDR3 has 14 residues. Per germline, CDR1 MNHNS and CDR2 SASEGT. The CDR3 is CASRPGQSVETQYF. The CDR3 DNA sequence: TGTGCCAGCAGGCCCGGACAGAGCGTAGAGACCCAGTACTTC.

The rearrangement uses TRBV6-6 and TRBJ2-7; D perhaps matches TRBD1 (6 bases). The CDR3 has 13 residues. V dropped 5 bases and J dropped 2 bases, with 10 bases sitting between them. Germline assignment: CDR1 MNHNY and CDR2 SVGAGI (reference sequence). The CDR3 reads CASSNGQTYEQYF. Written as DNA, the CDR3 is TGTGCCAGCAGTAATGGACAGACCTACGAGCAGTACTTC.

This clone was seen a handful of times. The rearrangement links TRBV23-1 to TRBJ2-7; 8 nucleotides match TRBD2. TRBV23-1 has ORF status, its function being uncertain. This CDR3 has 17 residues. Trimming at V came to 1 base and at J to 2 bases, leaving 10 bases not matched to a gene. CDR3 loop: CASSQLMSSGSPYEQYF. CDR3 nucleotide sequence: TGCGCCAGCAGTCAATTGATGTCCAGCGGGAGCCCCTACGAGCAGTACTTC.

The J gene is TRBJ2-3, the V gene TRBV5-6; the match to TRBD1 covers 7 bases. Looked up from germline, CDR1 is SGHDT and CDR2 is YYEEEE. V was pared by 2 bases and J by 2 bases, with 8 bases of the junction left unmatched. The CDR3 is 16 residues long. In DNA form, the CDR3 reads TGTGCCAGCAGCTTCCAAGAGACAGGGTTCACAGATACGCAGTATTTT. Its translation is CASSFQETGFTDTQYF. Looking up the rest from reference TRBV5-6 and TRBJ2-3 gives the full variable domain: DAGVTQSPTHLIKTRGQQVTLRCSPKSGHDTVSWYQQALGQGPQFIFQYYEEEERQRGNFPDRFSGHQFPNYSSELNVNALLLGDSALYLCASSFQETGFTDTQYFGPGTRLTVL.

V and J are TRBV29-1 and TRBJ2-5; D possibly corresponds to TRBD2 (7 bases). Trimming stripped 3 bases from V and 5 bases from J, with 16 bases between. The CDR3 spans 14 residues. The V gene's germline CDR1 is SQVTM and CDR2 ANQGSEA. The CDR3 DNA reads as TGCAGCGTTGAGTTACGGGGGGCAGGTGAGACCCAGTACTTC. It encodes CSVELRGAGETQYF.

This clone was counted a single time. V is TRBV28 and J is TRBJ1-2, with 10 bases lining up with TRBD1. Germline V CDR1 and CDR2: MDHEN, SYDVKM. This CDR3 has 17 amino acids. The V segment lost 1 base and the J segment 6 bases; nucleotides outside the gene matches: 11. The CDR3 loop reads CASSLYTGTGAANGYTF. In nucleotides, the CDR3 is TGTGCCAGCAGTTTATACACAGGGACAGGGGCCGCCAATGGCTACACCTTC.

The rearrangement links TRBV6-5 to TRBJ1-2; perhaps TRBD1 as D (5 bases). The V end lost 5 bases, the J end lost 7 bases, and 17 bases lay between the germline ends. The CDR3 extends over 14 amino acids. The germline CDR1 and CDR2 sequences are MNHEY and SVGAGI. CDR3 sequence: CASSPAGGVSGYTF. In nucleotides, the CDR3 is TGTGCCAGCAGTCCCGCGGGGGGGGTTAGTGGCTACACCTTC.

The chain couples TRBV7-8 to TRBJ1-2; the D gene is possibly TRBD1 (6 bases). This CDR3 region has 15 residues. Germline V gives CDR1 SGHVS, CDR2 FQNEAQ. Trimming removed 1 base from V and 4 bases from J, with 13 bases in between. The CDR3 DNA sequence: TGTGCCAGCAGCTTAGTTGCAGGGGCGGGCTATGGCTACACCTTC. Amino acid sequence: CASSLVAGAGYGYTF. The entire variable domain, with the rest obtained from reference TRBV7-8 and TRBJ1-2, is as follows: GAGVSQSPRYKVAKRGQDVALRCDPISGHVSLFWYQQALGQGPEFLTYFQNEAQLDKSGLPSDRFFAERPEGSVSTLKIQRTQQEDSAVYLCASSLVAGAGYGYTFGSGTRLTVV.

J is TRBJ2-1 and V is TRBV18; D is unclear. The CDR3 has 12 residues. Trimming left V 3 bases short and J 9 bases short, with 9 bases between. The germline CDR1 and CDR2 sequences are KGHSH and LQKENI. DNA for the CDR3: TGTGCCAGCTCACCTTCGGATGGTGAGCAGTTCTTC. It is translated as CASSPSDGEQFF.

The CDR3 loop is CASSFRRDRAYEQYF. In nucleotides, the CDR3 is TGTGCCAGCAGCTTCCGCCGGGACAGGGCCTACGAGCAGTACTTC. The gene calls are TRBV13 and TRBJ2-7; 9 bases agree with TRBD1. The CDR3 has 15 residues. Germline values: CDR1 PRHDT, CDR2 FYEKMQ (reference sequence). Trimming at V came to 3 bases and at J to 2 bases, leaving 5 bases not matched to a gene.

This chain connects TRBV15 to TRBJ1-1, with D unclear. V was clipped by 1 base and J by 3 bases, with 6 bases between them. Germline lookup yields CDR1 LNHNV and CDR2 YYDKDF (reference sequence). This CDR3 has 13 residues. CDR3 sequence (DNA): TGTGCCACCAGCAGAGGGGTAGACACTGAAGCTTTCTTT. It translates to CATSRGVDTEAFF.

V and J are TRBV2 and TRBJ1-4; D ambiguous. Germline-derived CDR1 and CDR2 are SNHLY and FYNNEI. V lost 6 bases, J lost 7 bases, and 18 bases lay in between. The length of the CDR3 is 15 residues. CDR3 protein: CASSPAPGWIEKLFF. The CDR3 nucleotides are TGTGCCAGCAGCCCCGCCCCGGGTTGGATTGAAAAACTGTTTTTT.

V and J are TRBV28 and TRBJ2-5; D remains unclear. CDR1 is MDHEN and CDR2 is SYDVKM in the germline V gene. This CDR3 region has 14 residues. V dropped 3 bases and J dropped 0 bases, with 8 bases sitting between them. CDR3 sequence (DNA): TGTGCCAGCAGTTTTGGGCAGAACCAAGAGACCCAGTACTTC. This gives the protein CASSFGQNQETQYF.

The chain carries TRBV30 and TRBJ1-3; tentatively, D is TRBD1 (5 bases). Trimming stripped 2 bases from V and 2 bases from J, with 10 bases between. Germline CDR1 reads GTSNPN; CDR2 reads SVGIG (reference sequence). The CDR3 length is 14 residues. As DNA, the CDR3 is TGTGCCTGGAGTCCAGGGACCGCTGGAAACACCATATATTTT. The encoded protein is CAWSPGTAGNTIYF.

The CDR3 nucleotides read TGTGCCAGCAGTCTGCAGGGTACAGATACGCAGTATTTT. It encodes CASSLQGTDTQYF. The rearrangement joins TRBV2 to TRBJ2-3, with TRBD1 as a possible D gene (5 bases). This CDR3 region has 13 residues. CDR1 and CDR2 from the germline V gene are SNHLY and FYNNEI. V gave up 5 bases and J gave up 3 bases, with 9 bases separating them.

The chain joins TRBV7-2 to TRBJ2-3; TRBD2 matches at 9 bases. Germline V lookup: CDR1 SGHTA, CDR2 FQGNSA. V was clipped by 2 bases and J by 1 base; unmatched bases: 10. The CDR3 consists of 18 residues. Here the CDR3 reads CASSLRGASGTRTDTQYF. The CDR3 bases are TGTGCCAGCAGCTTACGAGGCGCTAGCGGGACCCGCACAGATACGCAGTATTTT.

The gene calls are TRBV4-2 and TRBJ1-4, with 8 positions matching TRBD1. The length of the CDR3 is 15 residues. The trim removed 4 bases at V and 5 bases at J, leaving 6 bases unmatched. Germline lookup yields CDR1 LGHNA and CDR2 YNFKEQ. The CDR3 spells CASSLDRGSNEKLFF. In DNA, the CDR3 is TGTGCCAGCAGCCTTGACAGGGGCTCGAATGAAAAACTGTTTTTT.

The chain carries TRBV6-5 and TRBJ2-5; 8 bases match TRBD1. Germline CDR1 reads MNHEY; CDR2 reads SVGAGI. Trimming took 0 bases from V and 5 from J; bases not matched to a gene: 5. The CDR3 is 15 amino acids. DNA of the CDR3: TGTGCCAGCAGTTACTCAGGACAGGGTTTCGAGACCCAGTACTTC. It yields the protein CASSYSGQGFETQYF.

The chain combines TRBV5-1 with TRBJ2-1; 14 bases agree with TRBD2. The CDR3 covers 17 residues. Unmatched junction bases numbered 7, after V lost 3 bases and J lost 5 bases. CDR1 and CDR2 from the germline V gene are SGHRS and YFSETQ. The CDR3 nucleotides are TGCGCCAGCAGCTACGGACTAGCGGGAGGAAGCGACAATGAGCAGTTCTTC. Translation: CASSYGLAGGSDNEQFF.

The gene calls are TRBV10-3 and TRBJ2-3, with D possibly called TRBD1 or TRBD2 (5 bases each). With 7 bases removed from V and 2 bases from J, the gap between germline ends came to 13 bases. The germline V gene has CDR1 ENHRY and CDR2 SYGVKD. The CDR3 is made up of 14 amino acids. The CDR3 nucleotides read TGTGCCATCATGGCGACAGACTACACAGATACGCAGTATTTT. It is translated as CAIMATDYTDTQYF.

The gene calls are TRBV19 and TRBJ2-2; D is undetermined. The CDR3 extends over 16 amino acids. Germline CDR1 LNHDA, CDR2 SQIVND (reference sequence). Trimming stripped 8 bases from V and 0 bases from J, with 16 bases between. CDR3 sequence: CASRTQATTNTGELFF. Written as DNA, the CDR3 is TGTGCCAGTCGAACCCAGGCGACCACGAACACCGGGGAGCTGTTTTTT. Filled out from reference TRBV19 and TRBJ2-2, the complete variable domain reads DGGITQSPKYLFRKEGQNVTLSCEQNLNHDAMYWYRQDPGQGLRLIYYSQIVNDFQKGDIAEGYSVSREKKESFPLTVTSAQKNPTAFYLCASRTQATTNTGELFFGEGSRLTVL.

The V gene is TRBV5-4, the J gene TRBJ1-5; tentatively, D is TRBD1 (5 bases). Germline V gene data show CDR1 as SGHNT and CDR2 as YYREEE (reference sequence). The CDR3 spans 14 residues. Trimming stripped 0 bases from V and 5 bases from J, with 9 bases between. The CDR3, as DNA: TGTGCCAGCAGCTTGGGGGGGATGGATCAGCCCCAGCATTTT. Amino acids: CASSLGGMDQPQHF.

The CDR3 bases are TGTGCCAGCAGCCCAAGGACTAGCGGGAGTGGTTATGAGCAGTTCTTC. Translated, it gives CASSPRTSGSGYEQFF. V gene TRBV7-8 combines with J gene TRBJ2-1, with 13 bases fitting TRBD2. CDR1 is SGHVS and CDR2 is FQNEAQ in the germline V gene. The V segment lost 5 bases and the J segment 8 bases; nucleotides outside the gene matches: 9. This CDR3 contains 16 residues.

This clone was observed a handful of times. The gene calls are TRBV28 and TRBJ2-7; 10 bases line up with TRBD2. The CDR3 totals 14 residues. Looked up from germline, CDR1 is MDHEN and CDR2 is SYDVKM. The V segment lost 6 bases and the J segment 3 bases; nucleotides outside the gene matches: 5. The DNA of the CDR3 is TGTGCCAGCAGGGGGGCTAGCGGGAGCTACGAGCAGTACTTC. Its translation: CASRGASGSYEQYF.

This clone has more than one count but fewer than ten. The chain links TRBV5-1 to TRBJ2-6, with D tentatively TRBD2 (6 bases). CDR3 size: 16 residues. Trimming stripped 0 bases from V and 2 bases from J, with 9 bases between. The germline CDR1 and CDR2 sequences are SGHRS and YFSETQ. CDR3 nucleotides: TGCGCCAGCAGCTTGGACGGGGGTACTGGGGCCAACGTCCTGACTTTC. Residues: CASSLDGGTGANVLTF.